Listed below are T cell receptor beta chains from one sample, sequenced in a study of T cells in Graves' hyperthyroidism and ophthalmopathy. Via MiXCR, TCRdb re-called the multiplex PCR reads, giving one row per CDR3 protein. This sample has around 450,000 distinct CDR3 sequences, with about an eighth found just once. Sequenced material: blood. The receptors originated from a woman aged 18-29 years with Graves' hyperthyroidism. CDR3s include the opening cysteine and the closing phenylalanine or tryptophan. A D gene is named only where the DNA matches it firmly. For some rows the clone size is stated as once, few or many, or as a class when expanded; others skip it.

V gene	J gene	D gene	clone size	CDR3 DNA	CDR3 protein
TRBV10-2	TRBJ2-3	TRBD1	few	TGCGCCAGCAGTGCCGGACAGGGGGCTGCAGATACGCAGTATTTT	CASSAGQGAADTQYF
TRBV19	TRBJ2-2	TRBD2	.	TGTGCCAGTGCGACCATAGCGGGAGGCACCGGGGAGCTGTTTTTT	CASATIAGGTGELFF
TRBV7-9	TRBJ1-3	.	few	TGTGCCAGCAGCCTGTCCACCTCTGGAAACACCATATATTTT	CASSLSTSGNTIYF
TRBV29-1	TRBJ2-7	TRBD1	many	TGCAGCGTTGGGACAGGGATTTACGAGCAGTACTTC	CSVGTGIYEQYF
TRBV18	TRBJ2-1	.	many	TGTGCCAGCTCACCCCCTAGTGTCAATGAGCAGTTCTTC	CASSPPSVNEQFF
TRBV11-2	TRBJ2-7	.	many	TGTGCCAGCAGCGAACAGGGCTACGAGCAGTACTTC	CASSEQGYEQYF
TRBV2	TRBJ2-4	TRBD2	many	TGTGCCAGCAGGGGGCCGGGACTAGCGGGCAGCAAAAACATTCAGTACTTC	CASRGPGLAGSKNIQYF
TRBV6-9	TRBJ1-1	.	.	TGTGCCAGCAGTTTCGGACAGCGGACTGAAGCTTTCTTT	CASSFGQRTEAFF
TRBV10-2	TRBJ2-7	.	few	TGCGCCAGCAGTGAGAGGTCTCCCTACGAGCAGTACTTC	CASSERSPYEQYF
TRBV2	TRBJ1-1	.	many	TGTGCCAGCAGAGACAGTTCCAACACTGAAGCTTTCTTT	CASRDSSNTEAFF
TRBV25-1	TRBJ1-1	.	few	TGTGCCAGCAGTGAGAGAGGTGAAGCTTTCTTT	CASSERGEAFF
TRBV2	TRBJ1-2	.	.	TGTGCCAGCAGTCAAGACAGGTTAAACTATGGCTACACCTTC	CASSQDRLNYGYTF
TRBV7-6	TRBJ2-3	TRBD2	.	TGTGCCAGCAGCTTAGCGGCTAGCGGGAGTAGCACAGATACGCAGTATTTT	CASSLAASGSSTDTQYF
TRBV11-2	TRBJ2-7	TRBD1	many	TGTGCCAGCAGCTCTACCAGGGACAGAAAATACGAGCAGTACTTC	CASSSTRDRKYEQYF
TRBV19	TRBJ2-7	.	many	TGTGCCAGTAGTAGGGCCCGGGACGGATCCTACGAGCAGTACTTC	CASSRARDGSYEQYF
TRBV16	TRBJ2-7	.	few	TGTGCCAGCAGCCATAATGGCACCCCCGAGCAGTACTTC	CASSHNGTPEQYF
TRBV4-1	TRBJ2-1	.	few	TGCGCCAGCAGCCAATTACGTGAGCAGTTCTTC	CASSQLREQFF
TRBV6-1	TRBJ2-7	.	many	TGTGCCAGCAGTCCGGTTGGAGGGTACTACGAGCAGTACTTC	CASSPVGGYYEQYF
TRBV3-1	TRBJ2-1	.	many	TGTGCCAGCAGCCAAGAAGGGGGGGACAATGAGCAGTTCTTC	CASSQEGGDNEQFF
TRBV19	TRBJ2-5	.	.	TGTGCCAGTAGTGACACCGGGATGACAGAGACCCAGTACTTC	CASSDTGMTETQYF
TRBV7-2	TRBJ2-2	TRBD2	.	TGTGCCAGCAGCCAAAGTAGCGGGAGGGTTACCGGGGAGCTGTTTTTT	CASSQSSGRVTGELFF
TRBV18	TRBJ2-1	TRBD2	.	TGTGCCAGTCAACTAGCGGGAAGCCATGAGCAGTTCTTC	CASQLAGSHEQFF
TRBV10-3	TRBJ1-6	TRBD1	many	TGTGCCATCAGTGAGGGGGACAGGGGCTCACCCCTCCACTTT	CAISEGDRGSPLHF
TRBV19	TRBJ2-5	.	.	TGTGCCAGTAGTATAGAGACGGGGCCCCAGTACTTC	CASSIETGPQYF
TRBV7-9	TRBJ2-7	TRBD2	many	TGTGCCAGCAGCCCCCCGGATGGTGGGAGGGTATGGAACGAGCAGTACTTC	CASSPPDGGRVWNEQYF
TRBV5-1	TRBJ1-1	.	.	TGCGCCAGCAGCCCCCAGCCGGCAGAGAACACTGAAGCTTTCTTT	CASSPQPAENTEAFF
TRBV2	TRBJ2-1	.	many	TGTGCCAGCAGTGAACCTAATGAGCAGTTCTTC	CASSEPNEQFF
TRBV28	TRBJ2-7	.	many	TGTGCCAGCAGTTTACGGCGGGGACCCTCCTACGAGCAGTACTTC	CASSLRRGPSYEQYF
TRBV2	TRBJ1-6	TRBD1	few	TGTGCCAGCAGTATCGACAGGGGATCGGAACCCCTCCACTTT	CASSIDRGSEPLHF
TRBV19	TRBJ1-2	TRBD1	many	TGTGCCAGTAGTATATGGGAACAGGGGAAGTGGTACGGCTACACCTTC	CASSIWEQGKWYGYTF
TRBV29-1	TRBJ1-1	TRBD1	.	TGCAGCGTTCAAGACAGGGCGCCTGAAGCTTTCTTT	CSVQDRAPEAFF
TRBV6-1	TRBJ2-6	.	many	TGTGCCAGCAGTCTGAGACGGACGGCAAGCTCTGGGGCCAACGTCCTGACTTTC	CASSLRRTASSGANVLTF
TRBV19	TRBJ2-3	.	.	TGTGCCAGTCGTCTTCGGTCAGGGGATACGCAGTATTTT	CASRLRSGDTQYF
TRBV7-9	TRBJ2-5	.	many	TGTGCCAGCAGCTTAGAGGACAAAAGGGGGACCCAGTACTTC	CASSLEDKRGTQYF
TRBV9	TRBJ2-7	.	.	TGTGCCAGCAGCGTAGGGACGGTAGGCAACGAGCAGTACTTC	CASSVGTVGNEQYF
TRBV19	TRBJ2-1	TRBD2	many	TGTGCCAGTAGTATAGCGGGGGGAGCAACCGAGCAGTTCTTC	CASSIAGGATEQFF
TRBV7-2	TRBJ2-1	.	many	TGTGCCAGCAGCTTGACGGCTGCCTCCTACAATGAGCAGTTCTTC	CASSLTAASYNEQFF
TRBV5-1	TRBJ2-2	TRBD1	.	TGCGCCAGCAGCCGGGACAGTGATCCCACCGGGGAGCTGTTTTTT	CASSRDSDPTGELFF